This entry lists 18 T cell receptor beta chains sequenced from one sample in a study of blood T cell repertoires in COVID-19. Sequencing used immunoSEQ multiplex PCR; TCRdb keeps in-frame clones, though not all of them. Here the sample spans fewer than 300,000 clones, 60% to 75% being singletons. Material: peripheral blood. These receptor sequences come from an elderly woman with acute or convalescent COVID-19.

The chain uses TRBV18 and TRBJ2-2; 11 bases fit TRBD1. Unmatched junction bases numbered 4, after V lost 3 bases and J lost 4 bases. This CDR3 contains 16 residues. The germline V gene encodes CDR1 KGHSH and CDR2 LQKENI. As DNA, the CDR3 is TGTGCCAGCTCACCTGGGACAGGGGGTGTCACCGGGGAGCTGTTTTTT. Translating gives CASSPGTGGVTGELFF.

This clone was recorded once. The chain recombines TRBV9 with TRBJ1-4; possible D gene TRBD1, 5 bases. CDR1 is SGDLS, CDR2 YYNGEE, per germline. Trimming took off 0 bases at V and 5 bases at J, with 14 bases between the two ends. The CDR3 spans 16 residues. The CDR3 DNA reads TGTGCCAGCAGCGTAGGTAGAACAGGCCCCAATGAAAAACTGTTTTTT. It is translated as CASSVGRTGPNEKLFF.

CDR3 region: CASGLGQGAGEQYF. CDR3 bases: TGTGCTAGTGGTTTGGGACAGGGGGCAGGCGAGCAGTACTTC. This rearrangement joins TRBV12-5 to TRBJ2-7; 10 bases are a match to TRBD1. Looked up from germline, CDR1 is LGHNT and CDR2 is FRNRAP. V gave up 1 base and J gave up 6 bases; unmatched junction bases: 3. This CDR3 has 14 residues.

The chain couples TRBV4-3 to TRBJ1-3, with D possibly being TRBD1 (5 bases). The CDR3 totals 17 residues. CDR1 and CDR2 from the germline V gene are LGHNA and YSLEER. Deletions cut 1 base from V and 0 bases from J, with 13 bases between. CDR3 nucleotides: TGCGCCAGCAGCCAAGCCCAATCAGGGTACTCTGGAAACACCATATATTTT. Encoded protein: CASSQAQSGYSGNTIYF.

The CDR3 here is CASSRSGGGYEQYF. The CDR3 nucleotides are TGTGCCAGCAGCCGTAGCGGGGGGGGCTACGAGCAGTACTTC. This chain links TRBV3-1 (or the pseudogene TRBV3-2) with TRBJ2-7; 11 bases align to TRBD2. This CDR3 region has 14 residues. V dropped 4 bases and J dropped 3; count of bases not matched to a gene: 2. Germline CDR1 and CDR2: LGHDT and YNNKEL (reference sequence).

V gene TRBV5-4 combines with J gene TRBJ1-2, with TRBD1 matching 7 bases. Trimming at V came to 4 bases and at J to 3 bases, leaving 3 bases not matched to a gene. CDR1 and CDR2 (germline): SGHNT, YYREEE (reference sequence). CDR3 size: 13 residues. CDR3 nucleotides: TGTGCCAGCAGCCCTGACAGGGACTATGGCTACACCTTC. It specifies CASSPDRDYGYTF.

The chain combines TRBV2 with TRBJ2-4, with 7 bases that match TRBD2. J lost 0 bases, V lost 3 bases, and 11 bases had no gene match. Germline V gives CDR1 SNHLY, CDR2 FYNNEI. The CDR3 covers 18 residues. The CDR3 nucleotides are TGTGCCAGCAGTGATATCAGGGATGGGAGGGCAGCCAAAAACATTCAGTACTTC. This sequence encodes CASSDIRDGRAAKNIQYF.

The chain has TRBV5-1 and TRBJ2-1; D ambiguous. V was trimmed by 2 bases and J by 6 bases, leaving 6 bases between them. The germline V gene encodes CDR1 SGHRS and CDR2 YFSETQ. The CDR3 runs 12 residues. The DNA for the CDR3 is TGCGCCAGCAGCTTTGCAGGCAATGAGCAGTTCTTC. This sequence encodes CASSFAGNEQFF.

The sample holds a few counts of this clone. The CDR3 loop is CASSAHRGETQYF. Here the CDR3 DNA reads TGTGCCAGTAGTGCCCACAGGGGAGAGACCCAGTACTTC. The chain uses TRBV19 and TRBJ2-5; 7 bases match TRBD1. This CDR3 is built from 13 residues. Germline CDR1 reads LNHDA; CDR2 reads SQIVND (reference sequence). Trimming cost V 5 bases and J 4 bases; bases outside gene matches: 4.

The V call is TRBV6-1, the J call TRBJ2-3; perhaps TRBD2 as D (6 bases). Trimming pared 2 bases from V and 4 bases from J, leaving 13 bases between. The CDR3 consists of 15 residues. Germline assignment: CDR1 MNHNS and CDR2 SASEGT. The CDR3 spells CASSERGGEADTQYF. CDR3 sequence (DNA): TGTGCCAGCAGTGAACGGGGTGGGGAGGCAGATACGCAGTATTTT.

A few counts support this clone. This chain links TRBV11-3 with TRBJ1-1; the D gene is possibly TRBD1 (5 bases). Germline CDR1 is SGHNT and CDR2 is YENEEA. V lost 3 bases and J lost 4, with 9 bases in between. The CDR3 is made up of 13 amino acids. This CDR3 is CASSLSGGTEAFF. CDR3 nucleotide sequence: TGTGCCAGCAGCTTGTCCGGGGGCACTGAAGCTTTCTTT. The full variable domain, completed using reference TRBV11-3 and TRBJ1-1, is EAGVVQSPRYKIIEKKQPVAFWCNPISGHNTLYWYLQNLGQGPELLIRYENEEAVDDSQLPKDRFSAERLKGVDSTLKIQPAELGDSAVYLCASSLSGGTEAFFGQGTRLTVV.

There are many counts of this clone. The genes are TRBV20-1 and TRBJ2-3, with D perhaps matching TRBD1 (5 bases). CDR1 DFQATT and CDR2 SNEGSKA come from the germline V gene (reference sequence). The CDR3 has 11 amino acids. Trimming left V 5 bases short and J 6 bases short, with 9 bases between. The CDR3 spells CSAGARDTQYF. CDR3 bases: TGCAGTGCTGGGGCAAGGGATACGCAGTATTTT.

This sequence joins TRBV30 and TRBJ1-1; TRBD1 is a possible D gene (6 bases). The CDR3 extends over 14 amino acids. From germline, CDR1 is GTSNPN and CDR2 SVGIG (reference sequence). The ends were cut back, 3 bases at V and 5 bases at J, with 16 bases in the middle. The CDR3 DNA sequence: TGTGCCTGGAGAGGGGGAGGGGGAGGAACTGAAGCTTTCTTT. Protein product: CAWRGGGGGTEAFF. The variable domain in full, completed from reference TRBV30 and TRBJ1-1, reads SQTIHQWPATLVQPVGSPLSLECTVEGTSNPNLYWYRQAAGRGLQLLFYSVGIGQISSEVPQNLSASRPQDRQFILSSKKLLLSDSGFYLCAWRGGGGGTEAFFGQGTRLTVV.

This clone was seen a handful of times. The V and J genes are TRBV7-9 and TRBJ1-6; D is possibly TRBD1 (6 bases). Germline values: CDR1 SEHNR, CDR2 FQNEAQ (reference sequence). The CDR3 is 14 residues long. V was trimmed by 7 bases and J by 5 bases, leaving 12 bases between them. In DNA form, the CDR3 reads TGTGCCAGCACCTCTGGGGACAATAATTCACCCCTCCACTTT. This encodes CASTSGDNNSPLHF.

This chain links TRBV11-2 with TRBJ1-2; D may be TRBD1 (5 bases). Germline CDR1 SGHAT, CDR2 FQNNGV. V was clipped by 3 bases and J by 6 bases, with 11 bases between them. This CDR3 region has 13 residues. In nucleotides, the CDR3 is TGTGCCAGCAGCTTTGGGATCAGGGATGGCTACACCTTC. This gives the protein CASSFGIRDGYTF. Drawing the rest from reference TRBV11-2 and TRBJ1-2, the complete variable domain is EAGVAQSPRYKIIEKRQSVAFWCNPISGHATLYWYQQILGQGPKLLIQFQNNGVVDDSQLPKDRFSAERLKGVDSTLKIQPAKLEDSAVYLCASSFGIRDGYTFGSGTRLTVV.

The rearrangement links TRBV7-9 to TRBJ2-7; D possibly corresponds to TRBD1 (6 bases). Germline loops: CDR1 SEHNR, CDR2 FQNEAQ (reference sequence). Trimming cost V 8 bases and J 1 base, with 9 bases left between them. This CDR3 is built from 12 residues. The CDR3 loop reads CASGGRSYEQYF. Here the CDR3 DNA reads TGTGCCAGCGGGGGCAGATCCTACGAGCAGTACTTC.

There are a few counts of this clone. J is TRBJ1-1 and V is TRBV5-6; possibly TRBD1 for D (5 bases). The V gene's germline CDR1 is SGHDT and CDR2 YYEEEE. V lost 5 bases to trimming and J lost 0 bases, with 14 bases between them. This CDR3 contains 15 residues. The CDR3 protein is CASRRGVGMNTEAFF. The CDR3 DNA is TGTGCCAGCAGACGGGGGGTAGGGATGAACACTGAAGCTTTCTTT.

The V call is TRBV5-5, the J call TRBJ1-1; weak D call: TRBD1 (5 bases). The CDR3 has 15 amino acids. V was trimmed by 4 bases and J by 0 bases, leaving 13 bases between them. Germline CDR1 and CDR2: SGHKS and YYEKEE (reference sequence). As DNA, the CDR3 is TGTGCCAGCAGCCCACTGACAGCCCTGAACACTGAAGCTTTCTTT. Residues: CASSPLTALNTEAFF.